This passage covers 13 T cell receptor beta chains from one sample sequenced in a study of monozygotic twins with inflammatory bowel disease. Using the 5' RACE reads, TCRdb records one entry per CDR3 protein without DNA. The record lists around 400,000 distinct CDR3 sequences, of which the ten most abundant hold roughly 2.5%. The sequencing input was blood. The receptor source for this set is a human donor with ulcerative colitis or Crohn's disease, or a healthy co-twin of an affected twin (not recorded which).

The chain employs TRBV12-3 or TRBV12-4 and TRBJ1-1; TCRdb selects TRBD1, and the lack of DNA leaves this call unchecked. The CDR3 runs to 15 residues. The CDR3 loop is CASWNRIGGNTEAFF.

This chain's CDR3 is CASSPRDRTDTQYF. V usage is TRBV5-4 and J usage is TRBJ2-3; TCRdb's D call of TRBD1 is untestable without DNA. Per germline, CDR1 SGHNT and CDR2 YYREEE (reference sequence). The CDR3 runs to 14 residues.

The CDR3 reads CASSPGAGGPILTGELFF. This chain connects TRBV4-3 to TRBJ2-2; as DNA is missing, the TRBD2 call by TCRdb cannot be tested. CDR3 length: 18 residues. Germline assignment: CDR1 LGHNA and CDR2 YSLEER.

The CDR3 reads CASSDRTRGEQYF. The gene calls are TRBV2 and TRBJ2-7; the TRBD2 assignment by TCRdb is unverifiable without DNA. In germline, CDR1 is SNHLY, CDR2 FYNNEI. The length of the CDR3 is 13 residues.

This chain connects TRBV13 to TRBJ2-1; lacking DNA, the TRBD1 call made by TCRdb goes unchecked. The CDR3 is made up of 14 amino acids. Germline V gene data show CDR1 as PRHDT and CDR2 as FYEKMQ (reference sequence). The CDR3 loop reads CASTAGQGYNEQFF.

J is TRBJ2-1 and V is TRBV5-1; the TCRdb D gene call, TRBD2, has no DNA to confirm it. Germline CDR1 is SGHRS and CDR2 is YFSETQ. CDR3 size: 15 residues. The CDR3 region is CASSPGTSGYNEQFF.

The chain has TRBV18 and TRBJ2-7. The germline CDR1 and CDR2 sequences are KGHSH and LQKENI. This CDR3 contains 11 residues. CDR3 in amino acids: CASSLQVEQYF.

The chain couples TRBV28 to TRBJ2-2; TCRdb's D gene call, TRBD2, goes unchecked for lack of DNA. In germline, CDR1 is MDHEN, CDR2 SYDVKM. The CDR3 runs 19 residues. The CDR3 region is CASSLLEGLAGGHTGELFF.

The chain employs TRBV15 and TRBJ1-4. There are 15 residues in the CDR3. Germline assignment: CDR1 LNHNV and CDR2 YYDKDF (reference sequence). The CDR3 here is CATSRDIATNEKLFF.

This chain joins TRBV29-1 and TRBJ2-1. Per the germline V gene, CDR1 is SQVTM and CDR2 is ANQGSEA. CDR3 length equals 13 residues. The CDR3 loop reads CSVVGLGNNEQFF.

The chain couples TRBV5-1 to TRBJ1-3. This CDR3 is 16 amino acids long. Germline V gives CDR1 SGHRS, CDR2 YFSETQ. The CDR3 region is CASSLGSRESGNTIYF.

V gene TRBV9 combines with J gene TRBJ2-1; TCRdb returns TRBD2, unconfirmable since there is no DNA. Germline assignment: CDR1 SGDLS and CDR2 YYNGEE. The CDR3 contains 12 residues. This chain's CDR3 is CASSVGGEGQFF.

This chain joins TRBV18 and TRBJ1-2. CDR1 and CDR2 (germline): KGHSH, LQKENI. This CDR3 has 16 amino acids. CDR3 region: CASFARDSRANYGYTF.